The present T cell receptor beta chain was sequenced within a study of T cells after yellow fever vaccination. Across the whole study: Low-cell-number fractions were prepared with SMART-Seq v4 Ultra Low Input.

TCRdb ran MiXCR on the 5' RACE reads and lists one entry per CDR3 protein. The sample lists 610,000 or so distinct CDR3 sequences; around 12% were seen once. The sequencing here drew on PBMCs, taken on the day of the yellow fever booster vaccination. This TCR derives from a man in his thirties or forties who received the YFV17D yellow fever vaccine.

CDR3: CASSAAGGPGEKLFF. The CDR3 DNA reads as TGTGCCAGCAGCGCGGCGGGGGGGCCGGGTGAAAAACTGTTTTTT. The gene calls are TRBV7-2 and TRBJ1-4; perhaps TRBD1 as D (6 bases). Germline V gene lookup returns CDR1 SGHTA and CDR2 FQGNSA. Trimming left V 5 bases short and J 7 bases short, with 17 bases between. The CDR3 has 15 residues.